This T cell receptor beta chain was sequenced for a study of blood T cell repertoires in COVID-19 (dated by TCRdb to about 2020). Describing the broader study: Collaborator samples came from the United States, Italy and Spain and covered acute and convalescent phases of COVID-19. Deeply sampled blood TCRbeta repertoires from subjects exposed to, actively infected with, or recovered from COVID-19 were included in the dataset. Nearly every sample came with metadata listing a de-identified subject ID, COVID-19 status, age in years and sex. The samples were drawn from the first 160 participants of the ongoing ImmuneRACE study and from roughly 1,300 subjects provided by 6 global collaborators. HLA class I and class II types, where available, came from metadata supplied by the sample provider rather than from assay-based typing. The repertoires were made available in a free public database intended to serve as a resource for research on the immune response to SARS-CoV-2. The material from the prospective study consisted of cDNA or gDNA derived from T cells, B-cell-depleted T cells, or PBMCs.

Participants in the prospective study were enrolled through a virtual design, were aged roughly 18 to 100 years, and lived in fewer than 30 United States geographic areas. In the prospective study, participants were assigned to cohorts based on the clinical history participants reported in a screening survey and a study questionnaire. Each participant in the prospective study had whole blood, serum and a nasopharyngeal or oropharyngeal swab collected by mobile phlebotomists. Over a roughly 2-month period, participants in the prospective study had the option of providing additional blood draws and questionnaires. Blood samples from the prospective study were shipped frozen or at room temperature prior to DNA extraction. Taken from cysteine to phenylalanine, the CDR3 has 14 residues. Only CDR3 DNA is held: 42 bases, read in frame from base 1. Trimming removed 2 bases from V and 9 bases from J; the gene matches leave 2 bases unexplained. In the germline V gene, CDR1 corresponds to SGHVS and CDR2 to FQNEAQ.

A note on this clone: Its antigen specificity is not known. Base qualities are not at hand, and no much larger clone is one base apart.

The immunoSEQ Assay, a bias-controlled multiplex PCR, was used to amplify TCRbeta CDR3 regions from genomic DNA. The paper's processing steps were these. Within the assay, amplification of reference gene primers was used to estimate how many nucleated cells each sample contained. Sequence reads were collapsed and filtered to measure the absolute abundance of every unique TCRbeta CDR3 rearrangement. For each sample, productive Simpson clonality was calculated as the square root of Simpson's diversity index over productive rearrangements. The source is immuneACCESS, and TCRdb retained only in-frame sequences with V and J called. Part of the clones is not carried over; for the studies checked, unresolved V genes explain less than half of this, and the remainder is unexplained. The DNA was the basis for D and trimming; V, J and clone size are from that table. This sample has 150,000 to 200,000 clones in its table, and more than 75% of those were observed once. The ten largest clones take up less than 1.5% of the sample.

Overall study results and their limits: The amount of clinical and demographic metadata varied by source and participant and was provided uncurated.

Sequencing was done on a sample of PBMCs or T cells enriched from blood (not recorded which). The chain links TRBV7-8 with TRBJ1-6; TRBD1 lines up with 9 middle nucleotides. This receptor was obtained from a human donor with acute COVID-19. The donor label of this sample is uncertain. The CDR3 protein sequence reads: CASSLMDRGSPLHF. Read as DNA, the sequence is TGTGCCAGCAGCTTAATGGACAGGGGTTCACCCCTCCACTTT.